This T cell receptor (beta chain) was observed in a study of neoadjuvant nivolumab and ipilimumab in lung cancer. Study background: The combination arm added day-1 ipilimumab 1 mg/kg to nivolumab 3 mg/kg on days 1, 15, 29.

Germline V CDR1 and CDR2: SQVTM, ANQGSEA. Trimming removed 3 bases from V and 6 bases from J, with 17 bases in between. The CDR3 consists of 14 residues. The protocol was immunoSEQ multiplex PCR, while the TCRdb copy is restricted to in-frame clones and leaves out a portion. The sample shows some 30,000 clones, just over 90% of them seen only once. The clonotype comes from an adult with non-small cell lung cancer. J is TRBJ1-2 and V is TRBV29-1; tentatively, D is TRBD1 (5 bases). This sample comprised peripheral blood, obtained after neoadjuvant nivolumab, alone or with ipilimumab, at or shortly before surgery. DNA for the CDR3: TGCAGCGTTGATCCTTTATGGGACGGGGATGGCTACACCTTC. Its translation is CSVDPLWDGDGYTF. The whole variable domain, remainder taken from reference TRBV29-1 and TRBJ1-2, is SAVISQKPSRDICQRGTSLTIQCQVDSQVTMMFWYRQQPGQSLTLIATANQGSEATYESGFVIDKFPISRPNLTFSTLTVSNMSPEDSSIYLCSVDPLWDGDGYTFGSGTRLTVV.